Sequencing of this T cell receptor (beta chain) was carried out in a study of T cells in Graves' hyperthyroidism and ophthalmopathy. The study's findings and limits: Expanded thyroid clonotypes (above 0.001) were mostly also found in blood. Ophthalmopathy was separated from stable hyperthyroidism by a 13 V-J model. Model predictions of ophthalmopathy came a median around 6.5 months before onset.

At least ten counts were recorded for this clonotype. Its antigen is not known. Amplified regions were TCR beta CDR3 sequences from RNA transcripts. First-round RT-PCR with HTBI primers amplified the TCR CDR3 region. TCRdb ran MiXCR on the multiplex PCR reads and lists one entry per CDR3 protein. The table shows 540,000 or so distinct CDR3 sequences, with 15% to 19% occurring only once. V was trimmed by 7 bases and J by 2 bases, leaving 12 bases between them. The CDR3 is 15 amino acids. From germline, CDR1 is SGHTA and CDR2 FQGNSA. Hyperthyroidism had been newly diagnosed in patients aged 18 to 65, and its duration was under 2 months.

V usage is TRBV7-2 and J usage is TRBJ2-6, with D tentatively TRBD1 (6 bases). Specimen: blood. The TCR comes from a woman in her thirties with Graves' hyperthyroidism. The CDR3 loop is CASNEGGAGANVLTF. CDR3 in DNA: TGTGCCAGCAACGAAGGGGGAGCTGGGGCCAACGTCCTGACTTTC.